This TCR beta chain was sequenced during a study of T-cell reconstitution after alpha-beta-depleted transplantation in children. This clonotype was counted a few times. No antigen is known for it. For TCRbeta, the library was prepared with unique molecular identifiers. TCRdb re-analysed the PCR reads in MiXCR, keeping a single row per CDR3 protein. This sample yields around 800,000 distinct CDR3 sequences, of which 16% are seen a single time; about 5% belongs to the top ten. This CDR3 has 14 amino acids. Deletions cut 3 bases from V and 0 bases from J, with 6 bases between. Germline V gene lookup returns CDR1 LGHDT and CDR2 YNNKEL (reference sequence). General study results and limits: T-cell numbers and diversity, one year after transplant, stemmed largely from T cells that were newly produced. Surviving recipient T cells and thymic progenitors accounted for the high day-60 TCRbeta diversity observed in some patients. The study reportedly traced alpha-beta T cells about two months after transplant to several hundred expanded graft clones.

V is TRBV3-1 and J is TRBJ2-1, with unresolved D. The sequence derives from a male patient younger than 18 who had a stem cell transplant for acute lymphoblastic leukemia, so the T cells may come from the graft donor. Sequencing used PBMCs, mostly from graft donor cells, obtained 360 days after TCRalphabeta/CD19-depleted stem cell transplant. For the CDR3, the DNA is TGTGCCAGCAGCCACACCTACTCCTACAATGAGCAGTTCTTC. This codes for CASSHTYSYNEQFF.